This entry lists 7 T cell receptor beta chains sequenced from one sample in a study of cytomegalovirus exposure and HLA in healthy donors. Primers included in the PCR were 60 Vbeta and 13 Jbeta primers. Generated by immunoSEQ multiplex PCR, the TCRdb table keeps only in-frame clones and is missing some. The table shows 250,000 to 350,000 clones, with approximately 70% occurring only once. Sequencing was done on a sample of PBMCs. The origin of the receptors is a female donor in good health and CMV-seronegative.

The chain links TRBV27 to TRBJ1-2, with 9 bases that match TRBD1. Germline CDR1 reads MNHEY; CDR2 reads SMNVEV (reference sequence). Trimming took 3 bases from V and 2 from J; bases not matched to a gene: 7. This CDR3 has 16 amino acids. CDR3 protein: CASSFLDRGHNYGYTF. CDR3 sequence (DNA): TGTGCCAGCAGTTTTCTGGACAGGGGCCACAACTATGGCTACACCTTC.

The CDR3 DNA is TGTGCCAGCAGCGGGACACCTAAGCCCAATTCGTTCTACGAGCAGTACTTC. It yields the protein CASSGTPKPNSFYEQYF. The V call is TRBV21-1, the J call TRBJ2-7; the table calls TRBD1, which could not be checked here. TRBV21-1 is termed a pseudogene. This CDR3 contains 17 residues.

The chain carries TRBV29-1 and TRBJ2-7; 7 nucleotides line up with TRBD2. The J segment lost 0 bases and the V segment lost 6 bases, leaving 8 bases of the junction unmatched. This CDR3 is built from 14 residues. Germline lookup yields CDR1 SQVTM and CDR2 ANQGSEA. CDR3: CSVGGGSPSYEQYF. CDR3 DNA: TGCAGCGTCGGTGGCGGGAGTCCCTCCTACGAGCAGTACTTC.

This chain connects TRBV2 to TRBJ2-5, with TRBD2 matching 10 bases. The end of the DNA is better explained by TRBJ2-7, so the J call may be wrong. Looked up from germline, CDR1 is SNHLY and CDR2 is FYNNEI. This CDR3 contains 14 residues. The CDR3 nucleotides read TGTGCCAGCAGTGTATCTAGCGGGAGATACGAGCAGTACTTC. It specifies CASSVSSGRYEQYF.

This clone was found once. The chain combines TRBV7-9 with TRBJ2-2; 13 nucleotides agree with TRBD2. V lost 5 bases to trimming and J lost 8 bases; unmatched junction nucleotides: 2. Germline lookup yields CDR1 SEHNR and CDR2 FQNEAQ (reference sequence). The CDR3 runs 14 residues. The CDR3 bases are TGTGCCAGCAGCGGACTAGCGGGAGCGGGGGAGCTGTTTTTT. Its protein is CASSGLAGAGELFF. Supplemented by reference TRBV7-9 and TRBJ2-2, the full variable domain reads DTGVSQNPRHKITKRGQNVTFRCDPISEHNRLYWYRQTLGQGPEFLTYFQNEAQLEKSRLLSDRFSAERPKGSFSTLEIQRTEQGDSAMYLCASSGLAGAGELFFGEGSRLTVL.

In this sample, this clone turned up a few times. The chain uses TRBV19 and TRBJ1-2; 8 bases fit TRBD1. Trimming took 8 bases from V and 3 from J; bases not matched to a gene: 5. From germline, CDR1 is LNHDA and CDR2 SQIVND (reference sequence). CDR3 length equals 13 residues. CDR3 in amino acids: CASFGQGDYGYTF. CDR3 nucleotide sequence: TGTGCCAGTTTCGGACAGGGAGACTATGGCTACACCTTC.

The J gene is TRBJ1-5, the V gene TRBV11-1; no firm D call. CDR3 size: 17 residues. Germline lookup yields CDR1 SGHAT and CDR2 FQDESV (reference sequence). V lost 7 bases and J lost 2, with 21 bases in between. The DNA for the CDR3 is TGTGCCAGCACCCTAGAATTCCAAGTAGGTTGCAATCAGCCCCAGCATTTT. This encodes CASTLEFQVGCNQPQHF.